The 24 T cell receptor beta chains below all came from one sample that was sequenced in a study of T cells in Graves' hyperthyroidism and ophthalmopathy. The CDR3 regions of TCR beta were amplified from RNA transcripts. In the first-round RT-PCR of the TCR CDR3, the HTBI primer set was used. TCRdb passed the multiplex PCR reads through MiXCR, listing each CDR3 protein once. The sample carries fewer than 350,000 distinct CDR3 sequences, approximately 14% recorded once. Sequenced material: blood. The source of these receptors is a woman aged 45 to 65 with Graves' hyperthyroidism that later progressed to Graves' ophthalmopathy.

At least ten counts were recorded for this clonotype. The chain uses TRBV7-6 and TRBJ2-3, with D unclear. CDR3 length: 17 residues. Trimming pared 5 bases from V and 0 bases from J, leaving 18 bases between. Germline CDR1 reads SGHVS; CDR2 reads FNYEAQ. CDR3 protein: CASSTLDGHPSTDTQYF. In DNA form, the CDR3 reads TGTGCCAGCAGCACCCTGGACGGTCACCCTAGCACAGATACGCAGTATTTT. Based on the CDR3 plus reference TRBV7-6 and TRBJ2-3, the full variable domain is GAGVSQSPRYKVTKRGQDVALRCDPISGHVSLYWYRQALGQGPEFLTYFNYEAQQDKSGLPNDRFSAERPEGSISTLTIQRTEQRDSAMYRCASSTLDGHPSTDTQYFGPGTRLTVL.

This clonotype was detected many times. The chain carries TRBV2 and TRBJ2-7; 7 bases are shared with TRBD2. The germline V gene has CDR1 SNHLY and CDR2 FYNNEI. The CDR3 covers 12 residues. Germline trimming cut 7 bases from V and 6 bases from J; bases unmatched to any gene: 6. The CDR3 DNA reads TGTGCCAGCACTCAAACGGGGGGCGAGCAGTACTTC. Translation: CASTQTGGEQYF.

In its sample, this clonotype was seen many times. This sequence joins TRBV27 and TRBJ2-1, with 10 bases that match TRBD2. The CDR3 spans 18 residues. Germline CDR1 and CDR2: MNHEY and SMNVEV (reference sequence). V lost 0 bases, J lost 5 bases, and 10 bases stayed unmatched. The CDR3, as DNA: TGTGCCAGCAGTTTATCTATCCTAGCGGGAGTAGAGCACAATGAGCAGTTCTTC. As protein: CASSLSILAGVEHNEQFF.

This clonotype was detected many times. The J gene is TRBJ2-5, the V gene TRBV3-1; D is unresolved. CDR1 is LGHDT, CDR2 YNNKEL, per germline (reference sequence). With 4 bases removed from V and 4 bases from J, the gap between germline ends came to 19 bases. This CDR3 contains 16 residues. Here the CDR3 DNA reads TGTGCCAGCAGCCCCGGTCCGGCGATCCAAGGAGAGACCCAGTACTTC. This sequence encodes CASSPGPAIQGETQYF.

This clonotype has a count of ten or more. The chain combines TRBV20-1 with TRBJ2-1; D ambiguous. Trimming removed 6 bases from V and 3 bases from J, with 18 bases in between. The CDR3 consists of 15 residues. Germline V gene sequence: CDR1 DFQATT, CDR2 SNEGSKA (reference sequence). For the CDR3, the DNA is TGCAGTGCCCTAGAAGCCCGGAACAGCTACAATGAGCAGTTCTTC. This encodes CSALEARNSYNEQFF.

This clonotype was recorded at least ten times. The V and J genes are TRBV28 and TRBJ1-1; D perhaps matches TRBD1 (6 bases). This CDR3 comprises 16 residues. The germline gives CDR1 MDHEN, CDR2 SYDVKM. V was cut by 6 bases and J by 1 base, with 18 bases left in between. This CDR3 is CASRPSGQPENTEAFF. DNA for the CDR3: TGTGCCAGCAGACCCAGCGGACAGCCCGAGAACACTGAAGCTTTCTTT.

The sample holds many counts of this clonotype. The chain recombines TRBV2 with TRBJ2-3; 11 positions match TRBD1. The germline V gene has CDR1 SNHLY and CDR2 FYNNEI. V lost 6 bases, J lost 3 bases, and 5 bases stayed unmatched. There are 15 residues in the CDR3. CDR3 nucleotide sequence: TGTGCCAGCAGAGGGACAGGGGGGGTGACAGATACGCAGTATTTT. Translation: CASRGTGGVTDTQYF.

This clonotype was seen ten or more times. The rearrangement uses TRBV28 and TRBJ1-2; D remains ambiguous. In germline, CDR1 is MDHEN, CDR2 SYDVKM. Trimming took off 7 bases at V and 8 bases at J, with 17 bases between the two ends. The CDR3 runs 13 residues. DNA for the CDR3: TGTGCCAGCACCCTCGGGCCCGCTTGGGGCTACACCTTC. Protein sequence: CASTLGPAWGYTF.

The chain recombines TRBV9 with TRBJ1-4, with D hard to call. Per the germline V gene, CDR1 is SGDLS and CDR2 is YYNGEE. This CDR3 region has 12 residues. Trimming removed 8 bases at V and 0 bases at J, with 5 bases between. CDR3 nucleotides: TGTGCCAGAATAACAACTAATGAAAAACTGTTTTTT. It is translated as CARITTNEKLFF.

At least ten counts were recorded for this clonotype. The chain combines TRBV28 with TRBJ2-7, with 8 bases matching TRBD1. CDR3 length equals 15 residues. V trimming: 4 bases; J trimming: 4 bases; junction bases outside the gene matches: 9. Germline-derived CDR1 and CDR2 are MDHEN and SYDVKM. In DNA, the CDR3 is TGTGCCAGCAGTTCGACAGGGGAGAGAAGGTACGAGCAGTACTTC. Encoded protein: CASSSTGERRYEQYF.

This clonotype was counted a few times. Since a much larger clone is just one base distant, this may be a read error. This chain links TRBV6-2 or TRBV6-3 with TRBJ2-5, with D tentatively TRBD2 (6 bases). The germline V gene encodes CDR1 MNHEY and CDR2 SVGEGT. Trimming removed 4 bases from V and 13 bases from J, with 28 bases in between. The CDR3 sequence is 16 residues long. CDR3 protein: CASSFLVLPVGRGVYF. The CDR3 DNA sequence: TGTGCCAGCAGTTTTCTCGTCCTCCCTGTCGGGAGAGGTGTGTACTTC.

This clonotype has ten or more counts. The chain links TRBV6-1 to TRBJ2-7, with TRBD1 as a possible D gene (6 bases). Trimming shortened V by 2 bases and J by 3 bases, and 20 bases separated the two germline ends. Germline V gene data show CDR1 as MNHNS and CDR2 as SASEGT. The length of the CDR3 is 17 residues. In DNA form, the CDR3 reads TGTGCCAGCAGTGAACCCCGTTCCGGGACATCCCTCTACGAGCAGTACTTC. Translation gives CASSEPRSGTSLYEQYF.

The table lists this clonotype with a few counts. The rearrangement links TRBV9 to TRBJ2-3, with D perhaps given as TRBD1 or TRBD2 (7 bases each). Trimming took off 3 bases at V and 7 bases at J, with 18 bases between the two ends. Germline CDR1 and CDR2: SGDLS and YYNGEE. The CDR3 totals 15 residues. This CDR3 reads CASSERGRGLNTQYF. CDR3 nucleotides: TGTGCCAGCAGCGAAAGGGGGAGGGGGCTGAATACGCAGTATTTT.

This clonotype was observed many times. The genes are TRBV14 and TRBJ1-5; D not certain. Trimming took off 6 bases at V and 7 bases at J, with 16 bases between the two ends. The CDR3 covers 14 residues. Germline values: CDR1 SGHDN, CDR2 FVKESK. The CDR3 nucleotides are TGTGCCAGCAGTCGGGCGGGGAGGCAACAGCCCCAGCATTTT. The encoded protein is CASSRAGRQQPQHF.

The chain employs TRBV20-1 and TRBJ1-1, with D perhaps TRBD1 (5 bases). Germline CDR1 DFQATT, CDR2 SNEGSKA (reference sequence). Between the trimmed V and J ends, which lost 6 bases and 3 bases, there was a span of 20 bases. This CDR3 has 15 amino acids. In nucleotides, the CDR3 is TGCAGTGCAACCGGAGATCGGGGGAGGGACACTGAAGCTTTCTTT. It is translated as CSATGDRGRDTEAFF.

This clonotype was picked up a small number of times. The J gene is TRBJ2-1, the V gene TRBV5-4, with TRBD2 matching over 11 bases. The length of the CDR3 is 16 residues. CDR1 and CDR2 (germline): SGHNT, YYREEE (reference sequence). The trim removed 0 bases at V and 7 bases at J, leaving 6 bases unmatched. The CDR3 DNA sequence: TGTGCCAGCAGCTTGGGCGGTAGCGGGAGGGGGAATGAGCAGTTCTTC. This encodes CASSLGGSGRGNEQFF.

This clonotype came up many times. This rearrangement joins TRBV7-2 to TRBJ2-7; D may be TRBD2 (5 bases). The CDR3 covers 13 residues. V lost 0 bases, J lost 3 bases, and 6 bases lay in between. Germline V lookup: CDR1 SGHTA, CDR2 FQGNSA. CDR3 protein: CASSLAGDYEQYF. DNA for the CDR3: TGTGCCAGCAGCTTAGCCGGGGACTACGAGCAGTACTTC.

There are many counts of this clonotype. CDR3 bases: TGTGCCAGCAGTTATCCCTTTAACTCCGGGACCCCAAACGACGAGCAGTACTTC. It codes for CASSYPFNSGTPNDEQYF. The chain has TRBV6-1 and TRBJ2-7; the D gene could be TRBD1 or TRBD2 (5 bases each). The V end lost 5 bases, the J end lost 5 bases, and 28 bases lay between the germline ends. The CDR3 is 18 amino acids. Germline V lookup: CDR1 MNHNS, CDR2 SASEGT.

The sample holds many counts of this clonotype. The chain has TRBV6-1 and TRBJ2-7; a weak D match, TRBD2 (7 bases). Germline CDR1 and CDR2: MNHNS and SASEGT. CDR3 length: 14 amino acids. V lost 5 bases, J lost 7 bases, and 18 bases lay in between. CDR3 residues: CASSLQGGVWEQYF. CDR3 sequence (DNA): TGTGCCAGCAGTCTACAGGGAGGGGTATGGGAGCAGTACTTC.

This clonotype occurred many times. The genes are TRBV28 and TRBJ2-7; a weak D match, TRBD2 (5 bases). V shed 6 bases and J shed 4 bases, with 19 bases lying between them. This CDR3 has 15 residues. The germline CDR1 and CDR2 sequences are MDHEN and SYDVKM. This chain's CDR3 is CASRLIGGSIYEQYF. CDR3 bases: TGTGCCAGCAGGTTAATAGGAGGTTCAATTTACGAGCAGTACTTC.

There are a few counts of this clonotype. This chain joins TRBV5-6 and TRBJ2-1; D is uncertain. Germline assignment: CDR1 SGHDT and CDR2 YYEEEE. V shed 0 bases and J shed 3 bases, with 13 bases lying between them. The CDR3 is made up of 16 amino acids. For the CDR3, the DNA is TGTGCCAGCAGCTTGGCCGCGGAGCCCGACTACAATGAGCAGTTCTTC. Its translation is CASSLAAEPDYNEQFF. Combining the CDR3 with reference TRBV5-6 and TRBJ2-1 gives the whole variable domain DAGVTQSPTHLIKTRGQQVTLRCSPKSGHDTVSWYQQALGQGPQFIFQYYEEEERQRGNFPDRFSGHQFPNYSSELNVNALLLGDSALYLCASSLAAEPDYNEQFFGPGTRLTVL.

The rearrangement joins TRBV28 to TRBJ1-4; 7 bases fit TRBD1. In germline, CDR1 is MDHEN, CDR2 SYDVKM. This CDR3 has 15 residues. Trimming removed 4 bases from V and 7 bases from J; junction bases left unmatched: 9. CDR3 DNA sequence: TGTGCCAGCAGTTCTCGACAGGGTCGGGGTGAAAAACTGTTTTTT. Translating it yields CASSSRQGRGEKLFF.

This clonotype appeared many times. This chain links TRBV2 with TRBJ2-5; weak D call: TRBD2 (6 bases). V was trimmed by 3 bases and J by 7 bases, leaving 15 bases between them. The CDR3 loop spans 14 amino acids. Germline CDR1 is SNHLY and CDR2 is FYNNEI. The CDR3 bases are TGTGCCAGCAGTGAGGGACTGTTGGGAGGGACCCAGTACTTC. Translation: CASSEGLLGGTQYF.

The chain carries TRBV5-1 and TRBJ2-5; 9 bases match TRBD2. V shed 4 bases and J 2 bases; nucleotides not matched to a gene: 9. CDR1 SGHRS and CDR2 YFSETQ come from the germline V gene. The CDR3 is made up of 16 amino acids. In DNA form, the CDR3 reads TGCGCCAGCAGCCCCCTAGCGGGAAGGGGGCAAGAGACCCAGTACTTC. As protein: CASSPLAGRGQETQYF.